One sample yielded the 27 T cell receptor beta chains listed below, sequenced in a study of shared clonotypes between healthy human individuals. Sequencing was performed with immunoSEQ multiplex PCR; in TCRdb, only in-frame clones are kept and a portion is missing. The sample carries hundreds of thousands of clones, just over 90% recorded once. Naive CD8 populations comprised CD45RO-negative cells positively selected for CCR7, excluding terminally differentiated effector memory CD45RA+ cells. The material sequenced was naive CD8+ T cells sorted from blood. The receptors stem from a man aged 25 to 40 in good health.

CDR3 in DNA: TGTGCCAGCTCACCACCAATCCACACAACCTCCTACGAGCAGTACTTC. Protein product: CASSPPIHTTSYEQYF. The chain uses TRBV18 and TRBJ2-7; no definite D call. Germline V gene data show CDR1 as KGHSH and CDR2 as LQKENI. The V gene lost 0 bases and the J gene lost 0 bases, with 12 bases spanning the gap. CDR3 length: 16 residues.

The V gene is TRBV19, the J gene TRBJ2-7; D remains ambiguous. Germline CDR1 is LNHDA and CDR2 is SQIVND (reference sequence). The CDR3 has 15 amino acids. The V end lost 3 bases, the J end lost 0 bases, and 12 bases lay between the germline ends. CDR3 loop: CASSMYPSSSYEQYF. CDR3 coding DNA: TGTGCCAGTAGTATGTATCCTTCTAGCTCCTACGAGCAGTACTTC.

In this sample, this clone turned up once. The V gene is TRBV27, the J gene TRBJ2-5; weak D call: TRBD2 (5 bases). CDR3 size: 15 residues. Germline CDR1 MNHEY, CDR2 SMNVEV (reference sequence). With 5 bases removed from V and 3 bases from J, the gap between germline ends came to 16 bases. The CDR3 spells CASSTRGGAEETQYF. For the CDR3, the DNA is TGTGCCAGCAGTACCCGGGGTGGAGCAGAAGAGACCCAGTACTTC.

V gene TRBV9 combines with J gene TRBJ2-1; TRBD2 matches at 10 bases. This CDR3 comprises 15 residues. Losses at the gene ends were 0 bases for V and 8 bases for J; bases not matched to a gene: 5. Germline CDR1 is SGDLS and CDR2 is YYNGEE. CDR3 sequence: CASSVGLAGTDEQFF. Here the CDR3 DNA reads TGTGCCAGCAGCGTAGGACTAGCGGGCACCGATGAGCAGTTCTTC.

The chain joins TRBV7-8 to TRBJ2-1, with 8 bases lining up with TRBD1. The germline gives CDR1 SGHVS, CDR2 FQNEAQ. This CDR3 is built from 15 residues. Trimming took 6 bases from V and 2 from J; bases not matched to a gene: 6. CDR3 loop: CASREDRETYNEQFF. The DNA of the CDR3 is TGTGCCAGCAGGGAGGACAGGGAGACCTACAATGAGCAGTTCTTC.

This clone was detected a few times. V and J are TRBV9 and TRBJ2-2, with D uncertain. Trimming left V 3 bases short and J 5 bases short, with 5 bases between. From germline, CDR1 is SGDLS and CDR2 YYNGEE. The CDR3 totals 12 residues. The CDR3 DNA reads as TGTGCCAGCAGCGGAGATACCGGGGAGCTGTTTTTT. Its translation: CASSGDTGELFF.

This chain joins TRBV28 and TRBJ1-2, with a weak D call TRBD1 (5 bases). The germline V gene encodes CDR1 MDHEN and CDR2 SYDVKM. This CDR3 comprises 13 residues. V lost 1 base and J lost 4, with 7 bases in between. CDR3 sequence reads: CASSLSGGYGYTF. In nucleotides, the CDR3 is TGTGCCAGCAGTTTATCGGGGGGCTATGGCTACACCTTC.

V gene TRBV29-1 combines with J gene TRBJ2-3; TRBD2 agrees at 8 bases. CDR1 is SQVTM and CDR2 is ANQGSEA in the germline V gene. V gave up 2 bases and J gave up 5 bases; unmatched junction bases: 9. The CDR3 is made up of 15 amino acids. CDR3 sequence: CSVENSGAGEDTQYF. Written as DNA, the CDR3 is TGCAGCGTTGAAAATAGCGGGGCGGGAGAAGATACGCAGTATTTT.

V and J are TRBV2 and TRBJ2-5; D possibly corresponds to TRBD2 (6 bases). Trimming took 5 bases from V and 1 from J, leaving 20 bases between them. Germline assignment: CDR1 SNHLY and CDR2 FYNNEI. CDR3 length: 17 residues. DNA for the CDR3: TGTGCCAGCAGTACGTCCAGGGAGGAGAGGAGCCAAGAGACCCAGTACTTC. The encoded protein is CASSTSREERSQETQYF.

The chain uses TRBV5-4 and TRBJ2-7, with D possibly being TRBD1 or TRBD2 (5 bases each). The CDR3 extends over 17 amino acids. CDR1 is SGHNT and CDR2 is YYREEE in the germline V gene (reference sequence). V lost 0 bases and J 2 bases, leaving 18 bases between the germline ends. CDR3 in DNA: TGTGCCAGCAGCTTGGGGGAGAGGTATCGGGGACCCTACGAGCAGTACTTC. This codes for CASSLGERYRGPYEQYF.

Only one count was recorded for this clone. The rearrangement uses TRBV9 and TRBJ1-3, with a weak D call TRBD1 (5 bases). Germline-derived CDR1 and CDR2 are SGDLS and YYNGEE. V was cut by 4 bases and J by 2 bases, with 13 bases left in between. This CDR3 has 15 amino acids. The CDR3 loop reads CASSPGQAPGNTIYF. In nucleotides, the CDR3 is TGTGCCAGCAGCCCAGGACAAGCCCCTGGAAACACCATATATTTT.

Turning to this clone: A read error may explain this, as a much larger clone is one base away. The chain combines TRBV27 with TRBJ2-7; D ambiguous. This CDR3 is built from 12 residues. Trimming removed 3 bases from V and 2 bases from J, with 5 bases in between. The germline V gene has CDR1 MNHEY and CDR2 SMNVEV (reference sequence). The CDR3 coding sequence is TGTGCCAGCAGTTTTCGAACCTACGAGCAGTACTTC. Its translation: CASSFRTYEQYF.

The chain combines TRBV2 with TRBJ2-2, with 8 bases aligning to TRBD1. CDR3 length equals 15 residues. Trimming took 3 bases from V and 7 from J; bases not matched to a gene: 7. CDR1 is SNHLY and CDR2 is FYNNEI in the germline V gene. The CDR3 sequence is CASSELGQVIGELFF. The CDR3 nucleotides are TGTGCCAGCAGTGAGTTGGGACAGGTTATCGGGGAGCTGTTTTTT.

Note on this clone: Distinct nucleotide sequences in the sample also encode this CDR3. The V and J genes are TRBV28 and TRBJ1-1; 8 nucleotides match TRBD1. This CDR3 contains 14 residues. Germline V lookup: CDR1 MDHEN, CDR2 SYDVKM. With V trimmed by 7 bases and J by 1 base, 5 bases remained unmatched. CDR3 nucleotides: TGTGCCAGCATCACGGACAGGGAGAACACTGAAGCTTTCTTT. This sequence encodes CASITDRENTEAFF. The full variable domain, with the rest looked up from reference TRBV28 and TRBJ1-1, is DVKVTQSSRYLVKRTGEKVFLECVQDMDHENMFWYRQDPGLGLRLIYFSYDVKMKEKGDIPEGYSVSREKKERFSLILESASTNQTSMYLCASITDRENTEAFFGQGTRLTVV.

The CDR3 DNA follows: TGTGCCAGCAGTTACCGGGGGGGCATTCATCAGCCCCAGCATTTT. Its translation is CASSYRGGIHQPQHF. The V gene is TRBV6-6, the J gene TRBJ1-5; D might be TRBD1 (6 bases). V was cut by 2 bases and J by 5 bases, with 13 bases left in between. CDR1 and CDR2 (germline): MNHNY, SVGAGI (reference sequence). The CDR3 sequence is 15 residues long.

This chain links TRBV2 with TRBJ1-4, with D tentatively TRBD1 (5 bases). V was shortened by 2 bases and J by 2 bases, with 9 bases between the two germline ends. Germline values: CDR1 SNHLY, CDR2 FYNNEI. The CDR3 consists of 15 residues. The CDR3 DNA is TGTGCCAGCAGTGAAAGCGGGGGGACTAATGAAAAACTGTTTTTT. Translated, it gives CASSESGGTNEKLFF.

V is TRBV9 and J is TRBJ1-4; D is unresolved. The CDR3 sequence is 13 residues long. The V gene's germline CDR1 is SGDLS and CDR2 YYNGEE. Trimming took 0 bases from V and 4 from J, leaving 4 bases between them. CDR3 DNA sequence: TGTGCCAGCAGCGTAGGGGATAATGAAAAACTGTTTTTT. Its protein is CASSVGDNEKLFF.

The chain has TRBV11-3 and TRBJ2-7; 9 bases are shared with TRBD1. CDR1 and CDR2 from the germline V gene are SGHNT and YENEEA. The junction had 4 bases not matched to a gene; V was cut back by 1 base and J by 3 bases. The CDR3 extends over 15 amino acids. The CDR3 coding sequence is TGTGCCAGCAGCTTAGGGGGACAGGGTTACTACGAGCAGTACTTC. Amino acid sequence: CASSLGGQGYYEQYF.

This chain links TRBV5-5 with TRBJ2-7; no clear D gene. Trimming cost V 3 bases and J 3 bases, with 19 bases left between them. The CDR3 is made up of 16 amino acids. Germline CDR1 and CDR2: SGHKS and YYEKEE (reference sequence). The CDR3 loop reads CASSSHPQTRSYEQYF. The CDR3, as DNA: TGTGCCAGCAGCTCGCACCCCCAGACACGAAGCTACGAGCAGTACTTC. The entire variable domain, with the rest obtained from reference TRBV5-5 and TRBJ2-7, is as follows: DAGVTQSPTHLIKTRGQQVTLRCSPISGHKSVSWYQQVLGQGPQFIFQYYEKEERGRGNFPDRFSARQFPNYSSELNVNALLLGDSALYLCASSSHPQTRSYEQYFGPGTRLTVT.

The V gene is TRBV7-3, the J gene TRBJ2-1; TRBD1 is a possible D gene (6 bases). Trimming left V 2 bases short and J 4 bases short, with 15 bases between. Germline V gene lookup returns CDR1 SGHTA and CDR2 FQGTGA. The CDR3 is 16 amino acids. The CDR3 bases are TGTGCCAGCAGCTTATTTTCCGGGACACCTTACAATGAGCAGTTCTTC. Its protein product is CASSLFSGTPYNEQFF.

The chain recombines TRBV5-1 with TRBJ2-7, with D perhaps matching TRBD1 or TRBD2 (6 bases each). This CDR3 contains 16 residues. The germline V and J ends were trimmed by 4 bases and 5 bases, with 22 bases remaining between them. Germline assignment: CDR1 SGHRS and CDR2 YFSETQ. In DNA form, the CDR3 reads TGCGCCAGCAGCCTACTCGACCTCGGGGGCGGGGACGAGCAGTACTTC. This encodes CASSLLDLGGGDEQYF.

The gene calls are TRBV6-6 and TRBJ2-7; D ambiguous. Germline V gene data show CDR1 as MNHNY and CDR2 as SVGAGI (reference sequence). Trimming shortened V by 0 bases and J by 3 bases, and 15 bases separated the two germline ends. CDR3 length equals 16 residues. CDR3 residues: CASSYSSQLGLYEQYF. CDR3 bases: TGTGCCAGCAGTTACTCGAGTCAGTTAGGCCTCTACGAGCAGTACTTC.

Notes on this clone: The sample contains more than one DNA sequence encoding this CDR3. The chain links TRBV10-2 to TRBJ2-3, with D unresolved. Germline-derived CDR1 and CDR2 are WSHSY and SAAADI. Trimming pared 0 bases from V and 5 bases from J, leaving 3 bases between. There are 12 residues in the CDR3. CDR3 sequence reads: CASSESGDTQYF. In DNA form, the CDR3 reads TGCGCCAGCAGTGAGTCGGGAGATACGCAGTATTTT.

The chain uses TRBV9 and TRBJ2-3, with TRBD2 as a possible D gene (6 bases). This CDR3 contains 14 residues. CDR1 is SGDLS, CDR2 YYNGEE, per germline. Trimming cost V 4 bases and J 14 bases, with 23 bases left between them. The CDR3 is CASSIGGTSREVYF. CDR3 sequence (DNA): TGTGCCAGCAGCATAGGAGGAACTAGCCGGGAAGTGTATTTT.

This clone has just a few counts. The rearrangement joins TRBV5-1 to TRBJ1-1; a weak D match, TRBD1 (5 bases). The CDR3 extends over 15 amino acids. Trimming cost V 4 bases and J 0 bases, with 13 bases left between them. Germline-derived CDR1 and CDR2 are SGHRS and YFSETQ. CDR3 in amino acids: CASSPHRTLNTEAFF. In DNA, the CDR3 is TGCGCCAGCAGCCCCCACAGGACCCTGAACACTGAAGCTTTCTTT. Drawing the rest from reference TRBV5-1 and TRBJ1-1, the complete variable domain is KAGVTQTPRYLIKTRGQQVTLSCSPISGHRSVSWYQQTPGQGLQFLFEYFSETQRNKGNFPGRFSGRQFSNSRSEMNVSTLELGDSALYLCASSPHRTLNTEAFFGQGTRLTVV.

This rearrangement joins TRBV28 to TRBJ1-5; possible D gene TRBD1, 6 bases. There are 16 residues in the CDR3. The V gene lost 6 bases and the J gene lost 3 bases, with 18 bases spanning the gap. In germline, CDR1 is MDHEN, CDR2 SYDVKM. The CDR3 coding sequence is TGTGCCAGCAGACCCGCGGCGGGGGCCTTCAATCAGCCCCAGCATTTT. It is translated as CASRPAAGAFNQPQHF.

This rearrangement joins TRBV7-9 to TRBJ2-7; no reliable D call. The CDR3 contains 13 residues. Looked up from germline, CDR1 is SEHNR and CDR2 is FQNEAQ (reference sequence). Trimming cost V 1 base and J 2 bases, with 6 bases left between them. The CDR3, as DNA: TGTGCCAGCAGCTTAGACCTTACCTACGAGCAGTACTTC. Protein: CASSLDLTYEQYF.